Here is one TCR beta chain with its context. Its antigen is unknown. This entry is derived from a study of a mutant IDH1 vaccine in newly diagnosed glioma. Study information: Across weeks 1, 3, 5, 7, 11, 15, 19 and 23, patients received a vaccination each time, eight in all. Patients arrived already treated with radiotherapy, temozolomide, or both, most having had both.

Produced via immunoSEQ multiplex PCR; TCRdb's table is partial and in-frame only. The data contain approximately 37,000 clones, approximately 76% of them singletons. The study, taken as a whole, reports: Researchers report vaccine-induced immune responses in roughly 93% of patients.

Time point of the sample: week 23, last vaccination. A 20-mer mutant IDH1 peptide at 300 ug was injected subcutaneously with topical imiquimod. The astrocytomas were IDH1-mutant, ATRX-negative, and WHO grade 3 or 4. J gave up 5 bases and V 11 bases, and 11 bases lay outside the gene matches. This CDR3 is built from 14 residues. From germline, CDR1 is SNHLY and CDR2 FYNNEI. The V call is TRBV2, the J call TRBJ2-1; 8 bases fit TRBD2. Sample: PBMCs, taken from a glioma patient whose treatment included an IDH1 peptide vaccine. The receptor was derived from a man in his fifties with glioma. The CDR3 region has the DNA TGTGCCGTTACCTCGGGGGGGCCGGACAATGAGCAGTTCTTC. Its protein product is CAVTSGGPDNEQFF.